Reported below is one T cell receptor (beta chain). The record originates from a study of blood T cell repertoires in COVID-19. Study summary: Acute and convalescent COVID-19 specimens originated in the United States, Italy and Spain. T cells, B-cell-depleted T cells, or PBMCs provided the cDNA or gDNA that served as material.

Germline V gene sequence: CDR1 MNHEY, CDR2 SMNVEV (reference sequence). The germline V and J ends were trimmed by 8 bases and 1 base, with 10 bases remaining between them. The CDR3 length is 13 residues. Repertoires were generated with immunoSEQ multiplex PCR, while TCRdb's copy carries only in-frame clones and drops some. This table holds just over 200,000 clones, around 80% found once. V and J are TRBV27 and TRBJ2-3, with a possible D match to TRBD2 (5 bases). The sequenced sample was peripheral blood. The clonotype comes from an older woman with acute or convalescent COVID-19. The CDR3 DNA is TGTGCCAGCCAGGACTGGCGCACAGATACGCAGTATTTT. Translated, it gives CASQDWRTDTQYF.